The sequence of this T cell receptor (beta chain) was determined in a study of T cells in Graves' hyperthyroidism and ophthalmopathy. General observations from the study: Peripheral blood also featured most of the thyroid clonotypes expanded above 0.001. In the analysis, a 13 V-J model separated ophthalmopathy from stable hyperthyroidism.

Amplification yielded TCR beta CDR3 regions, with RNA transcripts as the source. With the HTBI primer set, the TCR CDR3 went through a first round of RT-PCR. TCRdb reprocessed the multiplex PCR reads with MiXCR, giving one entry per CDR3 protein. Among about 570,000 distinct CDR3 sequences listed, around 45% were seen once. With regard to this clonotype: Its matching antigen is unknown.

Those patients with uncontrolled infection, other autoimmune disease, pregnancy or lactation were excluded. Diagnoses rested on clinical symptoms, serum thyroxine and TRAb, thyroid ultrasound and orbital computed tomography. Source material: peripheral blood or thyroid tissue (not recorded which). This clonotype was sampled from an adult woman with Graves' disease, either hyperthyroidism or ophthalmopathy (not recorded which).

CDR3 in DNA: TGCAGTGCTAGTCCCAGGGGACTATACACAGATACGCAGTATTTT. This translates into CSASPRGLYTDTQYF. This chain links TRBV20-1 with TRBJ2-3; maybe TRBD2 (7 bases). V shed 3 bases and J shed 2 bases, with 15 bases lying between them. Germline lookup yields CDR1 DFQATT and CDR2 SNEGSKA (reference sequence). This CDR3 has 15 residues.